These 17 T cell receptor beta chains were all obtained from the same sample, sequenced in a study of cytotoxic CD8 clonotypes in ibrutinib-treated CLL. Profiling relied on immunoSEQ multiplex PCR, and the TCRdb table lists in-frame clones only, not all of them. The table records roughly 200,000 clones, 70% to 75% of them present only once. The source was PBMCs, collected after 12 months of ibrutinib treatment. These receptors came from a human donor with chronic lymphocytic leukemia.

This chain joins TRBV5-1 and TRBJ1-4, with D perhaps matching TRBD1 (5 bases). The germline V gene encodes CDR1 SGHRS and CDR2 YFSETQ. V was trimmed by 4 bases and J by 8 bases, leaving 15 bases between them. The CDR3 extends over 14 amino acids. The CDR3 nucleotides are TGCGCCAGCAGCGCGGGACGTCCGCGAGAAAAACTGTTTTTT. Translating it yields CASSAGRPREKLFF.

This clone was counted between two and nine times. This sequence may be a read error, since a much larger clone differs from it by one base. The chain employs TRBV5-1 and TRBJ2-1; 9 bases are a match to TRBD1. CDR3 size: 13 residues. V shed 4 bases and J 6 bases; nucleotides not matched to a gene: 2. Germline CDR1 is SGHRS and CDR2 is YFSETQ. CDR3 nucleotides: TGCGCCAGCAGCAAGACAGGGGGCAATGAGCAGTTCTTC. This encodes CASSKTGGNEQFF.

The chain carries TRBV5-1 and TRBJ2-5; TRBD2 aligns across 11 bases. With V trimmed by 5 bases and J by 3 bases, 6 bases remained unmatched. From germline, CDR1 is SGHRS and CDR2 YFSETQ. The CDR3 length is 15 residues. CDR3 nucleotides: TGCGCCAGCAGGGATAGCGGGGGGGCTAAAGAGACCCAGTACTTC. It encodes CASRDSGGAKETQYF.

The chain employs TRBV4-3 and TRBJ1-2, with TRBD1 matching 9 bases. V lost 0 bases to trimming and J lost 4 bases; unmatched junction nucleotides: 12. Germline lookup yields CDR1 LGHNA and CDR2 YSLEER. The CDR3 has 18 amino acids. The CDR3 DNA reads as TGCGCCAGCAGCCAAGAAATTTATGGGACAGGGATCCGCTATGGCTACACCTTC. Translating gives CASSQEIYGTGIRYGYTF.

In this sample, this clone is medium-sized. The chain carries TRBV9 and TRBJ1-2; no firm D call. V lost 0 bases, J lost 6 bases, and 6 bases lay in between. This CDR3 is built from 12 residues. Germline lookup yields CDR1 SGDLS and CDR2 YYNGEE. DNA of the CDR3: TGTGCCAGCAGCGTAGCTAGTGATGGCTACACCTTC. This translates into CASSVASDGYTF.

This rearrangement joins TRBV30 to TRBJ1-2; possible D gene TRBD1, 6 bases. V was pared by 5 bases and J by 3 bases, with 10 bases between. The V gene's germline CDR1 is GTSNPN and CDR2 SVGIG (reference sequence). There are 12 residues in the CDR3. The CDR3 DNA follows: TGTGCCTGGGGTGGACAGTACTATGGCTACACCTTC. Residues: CAWGGQYYGYTF.

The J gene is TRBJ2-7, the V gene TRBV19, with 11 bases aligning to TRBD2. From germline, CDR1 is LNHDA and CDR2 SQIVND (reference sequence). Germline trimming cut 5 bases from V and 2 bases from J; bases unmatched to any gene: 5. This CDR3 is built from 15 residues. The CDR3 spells CASSFGLAGPYEQYF. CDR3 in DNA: TGTGCCAGTAGTTTTGGACTAGCGGGTCCCTACGAGCAGTACTTC.

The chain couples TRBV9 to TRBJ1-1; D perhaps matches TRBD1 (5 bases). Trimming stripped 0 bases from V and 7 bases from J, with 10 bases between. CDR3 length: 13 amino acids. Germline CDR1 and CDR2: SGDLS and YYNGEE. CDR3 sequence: CASSVAVGVEAFF. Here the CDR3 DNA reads TGTGCCAGCAGCGTAGCGGTGGGGGTTGAAGCTTTCTTT.

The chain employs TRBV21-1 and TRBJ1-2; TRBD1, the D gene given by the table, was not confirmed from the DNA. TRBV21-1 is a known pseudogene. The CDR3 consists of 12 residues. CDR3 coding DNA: TGTGCCAGCAGCGCGACAGGGGATGGCTACACCTTC. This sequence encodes CASSATGDGYTF.

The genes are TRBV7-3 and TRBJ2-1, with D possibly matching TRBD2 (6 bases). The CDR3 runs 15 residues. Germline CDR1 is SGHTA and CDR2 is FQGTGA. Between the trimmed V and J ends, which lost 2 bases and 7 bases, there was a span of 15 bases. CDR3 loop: CASSLLPGEGNEQFF. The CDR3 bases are TGTGCCAGCAGCTTATTGCCGGGAGAGGGTAATGAGCAGTTCTTC.

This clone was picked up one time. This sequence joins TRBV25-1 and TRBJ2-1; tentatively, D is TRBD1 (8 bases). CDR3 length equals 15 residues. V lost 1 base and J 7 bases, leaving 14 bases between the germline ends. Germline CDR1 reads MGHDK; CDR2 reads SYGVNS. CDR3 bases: TGTGCCAGCAGTGAATGGACAGGGCGGGGGAATGAGCAGTTCTTC. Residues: CASSEWTGRGNEQFF.

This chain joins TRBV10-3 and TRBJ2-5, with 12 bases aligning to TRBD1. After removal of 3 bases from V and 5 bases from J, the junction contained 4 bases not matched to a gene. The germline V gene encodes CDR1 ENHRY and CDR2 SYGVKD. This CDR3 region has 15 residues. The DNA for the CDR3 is TGTGCCATCAGTGACGGGACAGGGGGCGGGGAGACCCAGTACTTC. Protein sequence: CAISDGTGGGETQYF.

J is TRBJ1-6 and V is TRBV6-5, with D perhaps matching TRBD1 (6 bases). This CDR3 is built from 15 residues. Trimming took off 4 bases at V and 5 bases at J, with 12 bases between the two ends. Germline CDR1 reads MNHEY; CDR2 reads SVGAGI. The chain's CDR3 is CASSWGRNDNSPLHF. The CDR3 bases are TGTGCCAGCAGTTGGGGGCGCAACGATAATTCACCCCTCCACTTT.

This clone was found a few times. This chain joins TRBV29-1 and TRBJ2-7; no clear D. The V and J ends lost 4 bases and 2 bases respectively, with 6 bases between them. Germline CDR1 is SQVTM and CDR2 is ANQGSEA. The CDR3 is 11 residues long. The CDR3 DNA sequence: TGCAGCGTTGGGGAAGCCTACGAGCAGTACTTC. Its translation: CSVGEAYEQYF.

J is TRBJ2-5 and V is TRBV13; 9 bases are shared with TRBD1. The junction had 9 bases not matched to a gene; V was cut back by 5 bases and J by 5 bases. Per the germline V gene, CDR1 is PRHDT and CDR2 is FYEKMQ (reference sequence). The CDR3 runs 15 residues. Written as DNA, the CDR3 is TGTGCCAGCAGCAATGGACAGGGGAGAATGGAGACCCAGTACTTC. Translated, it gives CASSNGQGRMETQYF.

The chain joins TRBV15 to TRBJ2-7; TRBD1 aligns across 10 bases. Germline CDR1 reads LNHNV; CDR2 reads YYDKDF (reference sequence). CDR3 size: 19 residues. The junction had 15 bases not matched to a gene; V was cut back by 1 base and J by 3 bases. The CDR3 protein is CATSRVGTGVARLHYEQYF. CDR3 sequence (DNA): TGTGCCACCAGCAGAGTCGGGACAGGGGTGGCGAGGCTCCACTACGAGCAGTACTTC. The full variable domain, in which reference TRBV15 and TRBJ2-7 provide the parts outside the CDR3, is DAMVIQNPRYQVTQFGKPVTLSCSQTLNHNVMYWYQQKSSQAPKLLFHYYDKDFNNEADTPDNFQSRRPNTSFCFLDIRSPGLGDTAMYLCATSRVGTGVARLHYEQYFGPGTRLTVT.

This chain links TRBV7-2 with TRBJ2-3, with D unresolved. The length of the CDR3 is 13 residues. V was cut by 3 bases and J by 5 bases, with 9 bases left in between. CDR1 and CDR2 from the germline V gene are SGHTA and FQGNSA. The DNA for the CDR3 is TGTGCCAGCAGCTTCTCCCAGCAAGATACGCAGTATTTT. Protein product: CASSFSQQDTQYF.